The source of this T cell receptor (beta chain) is a study of identical twins. In this sample, this clonotype turned up many times. Antigen specificity is unknown. TCRdb recomputed calls from the 5' RACE reads with MiXCR, one row per CDR3 protein. The sample holds approximately 150,000 distinct CDR3 sequences; around 3.5% are singletons and the top ten take approximately 7.7%. Study-wide findings and caveats: Conclusions were based on cross-sectional statistical analysis, without following the same donors.

Trimming cost V 3 bases and J 9 bases, with 12 bases left between them. CDR3 length: 12 residues. Germline loops: CDR1 DFQATT, CDR2 SNEGSKA (reference sequence). This receptor was obtained from a man between 18 and 29 years old in good health. V and J are TRBV20-1 and TRBJ2-1; D perhaps matches TRBD2 (6 bases). The sequencing input was memory T cells sorted from blood. CDR3 nucleotides: TGCAGTGCTAGCGGGAGTAGGAGTGAGCAGTTCTTC. As protein: CSASGSRSEQFF.